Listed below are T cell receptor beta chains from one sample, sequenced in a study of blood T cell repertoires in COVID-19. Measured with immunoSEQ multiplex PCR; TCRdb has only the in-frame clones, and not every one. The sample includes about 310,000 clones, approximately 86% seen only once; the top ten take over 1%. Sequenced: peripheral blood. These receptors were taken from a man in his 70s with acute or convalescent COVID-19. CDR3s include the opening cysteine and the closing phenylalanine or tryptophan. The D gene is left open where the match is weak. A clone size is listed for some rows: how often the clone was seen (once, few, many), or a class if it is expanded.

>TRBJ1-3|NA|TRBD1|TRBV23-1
CASKTTGDGGNTIYF
TGCGCCAGCAAGACTACAGGGGATGGCGGAAACACCATATATTTT
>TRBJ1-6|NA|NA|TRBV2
CASSYGGLISPLHF
TGTGCCAGCAGTTACGGGGGGCTAATCTCACCCCTCCACTTT
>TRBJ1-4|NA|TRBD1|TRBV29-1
CSVLDRGDNEKLFF
TGCAGCGTTCTCGACAGGGGGGATAATGAAAAACTGTTTTTT
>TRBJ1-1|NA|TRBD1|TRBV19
CASSRDRGLTEAFF
TGTGCCAGTAGTAGGGACAGGGGGCTCACTGAAGCTTTCTTT
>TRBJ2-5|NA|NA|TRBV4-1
CASSQERGREETQYF
TGCGCCAGCAGCCAAGAAAGGGGCAGGGAAGAGACCCAGTACTTC
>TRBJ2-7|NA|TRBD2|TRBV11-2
CASSLGRGNSYEQYF
TGTGCCAGCAGCTTAGGGCGGGGGAATTCCTACGAGCAGTACTTC
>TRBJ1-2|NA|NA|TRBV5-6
CASSPGWAANYGYTF
TGTGCCAGCAGCCCTGGCTGGGCAGCAAACTATGGCTACACCTTC
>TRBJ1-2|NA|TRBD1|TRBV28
CASSRTGGTYGYTF
TGTGCCAGCAGCAGGACAGGGGGGACTTATGGCTACACCTTC
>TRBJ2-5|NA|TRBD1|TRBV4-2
CASSQQLGQGAWRQETQYF
TGTGCCAGCAGCCAGCAACTCGGGCAGGGGGCTTGGCGACAAGAGACCCAGTACTTC
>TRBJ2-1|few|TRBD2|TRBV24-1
CATSGLTSGSLNEQFF
TGTGCCACCAGTGGCCTTACTAGCGGGAGTTTGAATGAGCAGTTCTTC
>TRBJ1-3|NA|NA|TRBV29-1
CSVDTAAGIYF
TGCAGCGTTGACACAGCCGCTGGTATATATTTT
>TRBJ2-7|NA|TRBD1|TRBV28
CASSTMGQGAPYEQYF
TGTGCCAGCAGTACTATGGGACAGGGGGCCCCCTACGAGCAGTACTTC
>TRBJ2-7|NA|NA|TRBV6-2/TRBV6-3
CASSRAYEQYF
TGTGCCAGCAGCCGAGCCTACGAGCAGTACTTC
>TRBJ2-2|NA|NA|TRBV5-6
CASTPRGRRSTGELFF
TGTGCCAGCACCCCGCGGGGCCGACGGTCCACCGGGGAGCTGTTTTTT
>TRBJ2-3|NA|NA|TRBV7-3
CASSLIPGTDTQYF
TGTGCCAGCAGCTTAATCCCCGGCACAGATACGCAGTATTTT
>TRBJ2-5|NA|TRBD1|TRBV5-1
CASSPGPGGETQYF
TGCGCCAGCAGCCCGGGCCCAGGGGGAGAGACCCAGTACTTC
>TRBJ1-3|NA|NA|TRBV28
CASSFFDRFAGNTIYF
TGTGCCAGCAGTTTCTTCGACAGGTTCGCTGGAAACACCATATATTTT
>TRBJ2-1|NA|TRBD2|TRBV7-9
CASSKLAGGLRQFF
TGTGCCAGCAGCAAACTAGCGGGGGGGCTTAGGCAGTTCTTC
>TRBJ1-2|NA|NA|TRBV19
CASSITQGSGYTF
TGTGCCAGTAGTATAACACAGGGCTCTGGCTACACCTTC
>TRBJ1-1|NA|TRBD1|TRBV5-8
CASSTLTGARAFF
TGTGCCAGCAGCACCCTGACAGGGGCGAGAGCTTTCTTT
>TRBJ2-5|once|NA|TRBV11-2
CASSQSSDSRQYF
TGTGCCAGCAGCCAATCGTCAGACAGTCGCCAGTACTTC
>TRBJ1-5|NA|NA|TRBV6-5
CASSRRQGNQPQHF
TGTGCCAGCAGCCGACGACAGGGCAATCAGCCCCAGCATTTT
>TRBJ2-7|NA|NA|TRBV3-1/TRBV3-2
CASSQVSYEQYF
TGTGCCAGCAGCCAGGTCAGCTACGAGCAGTACTTC
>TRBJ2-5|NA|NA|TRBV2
CASTERGPTQYF
TGTGCCAGCACTGAACGGGGTCCTACCCAGTACTTC
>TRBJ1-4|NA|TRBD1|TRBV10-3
CAISESLGQFATNEKLFF
TGTGCCATCAGTGAGTCACTGGGACAGTTTGCAACTAATGAAAAACTGTTTTTT
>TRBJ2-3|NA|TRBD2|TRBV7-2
CASSLNSLAGNTDTQYF
TGTGCCAGCAGCTTAAACTCGCTAGCGGGGAACACAGATACGCAGTATTTT
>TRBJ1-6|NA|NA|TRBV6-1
CASSEVPRGHSPLHF
TGTGCCAGCAGTGAAGTCCCCCGAGGGCATTCACCCCTCCACTTT
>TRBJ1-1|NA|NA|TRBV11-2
CASSLIGQGTEAFF
TGTGCCAGCAGCTTAATAGGCCAGGGGACTGAAGCTTTCTTT
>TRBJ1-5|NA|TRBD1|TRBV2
CASTETGEAQPQHF
TGTGCCAGCACCGAAACAGGGGAGGCTCAGCCCCAGCATTTT
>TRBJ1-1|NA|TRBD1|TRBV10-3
CAISTGTVNTEAFF
TGTGCCATCAGCACCGGGACAGTGAACACTGAAGCTTTCTTT
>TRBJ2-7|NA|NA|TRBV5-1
CASSGQVSYEQYF
TGCGCCAGCAGCGGTCAGGTATCCTACGAGCAGTACTTC
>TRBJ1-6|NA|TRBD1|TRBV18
CASSPAQGAGNSPLHF
TGTGCCAGCTCACCGGCGCAGGGGGCGGGTAATTCACCCCTCCACTTT
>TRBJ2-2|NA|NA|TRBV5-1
CASSGRGRSSIGELFF
TGCGCCAGCTCCGGGCGGGGGCGCAGTAGTATCGGGGAGCTGTTTTTT
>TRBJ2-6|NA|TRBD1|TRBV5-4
CASSTTGSGANVLTF
TGTGCCAGCAGCACGACAGGGTCAGGGGCCAACGTCCTGACTTTC
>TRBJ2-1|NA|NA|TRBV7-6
CASSSEALRLNEQFF
TGTGCCAGCAGCTCCGAAGCCTTGCGCCTAAATGAGCAGTTCTTC
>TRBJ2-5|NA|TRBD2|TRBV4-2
CASSQEWAGGPRGTQYF
TGTGCCAGCAGCCAAGAATGGGCGGGGGGGCCCCGAGGAACCCAGTACTTC
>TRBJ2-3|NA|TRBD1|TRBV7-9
CASIGTGLRTQYF
TGTGCCAGCATCGGGACAGGTCTCAGGACGCAGTATTTT
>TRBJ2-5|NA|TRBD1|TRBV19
CASSPDRGQETQYF
TGTGCCAGTAGTCCCGACAGGGGGCAAGAGACCCAGTACTTC
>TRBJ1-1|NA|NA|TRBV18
CASSPNGGSTEAFF
TGTGCCAGCTCACCGAACGGGGGTTCCACTGAAGCTTTCTTT
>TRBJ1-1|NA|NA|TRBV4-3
CASSQELATEAFF
TGCGCCAGCAGCCAAGAGCTGGCCACTGAAGCTTTCTTT
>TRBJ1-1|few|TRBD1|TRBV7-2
CASSPGTANTEAFF
TGTGCCAGCAGCCCCGGGACAGCCAACACTGAAGCTTTCTTT
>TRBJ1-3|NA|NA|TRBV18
CASSPPGGPFSGNTIYF
TGTGCCAGCTCACCACCGGGGGGGCCCTTCTCTGGAAACACCATATATTTT
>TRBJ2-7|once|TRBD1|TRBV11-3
CASSDRTGVGDEQYF
TGTGCCAGCAGCGATCGGACAGGGGTTGGAGACGAGCAGTACTTC
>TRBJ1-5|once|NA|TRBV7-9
CASSSTGKQPQHF
TGTGCCAGCAGTTCTACAGGGAAACAGCCCCAGCATTTT
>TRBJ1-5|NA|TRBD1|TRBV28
CASRGSTGYSNQPQHF
TGTGCCAGCAGGGGATCGACAGGGTATAGCAATCAGCCCCAGCATTTT
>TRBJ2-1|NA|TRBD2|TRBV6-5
CASSYGGRGENEQFF
TGTGCCAGCAGTTACGGCGGGAGAGGAGAGAATGAGCAGTTCTTC
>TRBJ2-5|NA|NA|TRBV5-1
CASSPASLETQYF
TGCGCCAGCAGCCCCGCTAGCTTAGAGACCCAGTACTTC
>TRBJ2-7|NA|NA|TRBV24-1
CATSPGGTVSYEQYF
TGTGCCACCTCCCCAGGGGGGACAGTCTCCTACGAGCAGTACTTC
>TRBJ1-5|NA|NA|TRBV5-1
CASSLSGEDNQPQHF
TGCGCCAGCAGCTTGAGCGGGGAGGACAATCAGCCCCAGCATTTT
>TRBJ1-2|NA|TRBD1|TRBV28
CASSLPGQGGNYGYTF
TGTGCCAGCAGTTTACCAGGACAGGGGGGCAACTATGGCTACACCTTC
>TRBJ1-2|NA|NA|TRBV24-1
CATSDLTENGYTF
TGTGCCACCAGTGACCTGACAGAAAATGGCTACACCTTC